This is a list of T cell receptor beta chains from one sample in a study of blood T cell repertoires in COVID-19. Here immunoSEQ multiplex PCR was the method, and the copy in TCRdb shows in-frame clones only, minus some. The sample contains 250,000 or so clones, roughly 84% of which appear only once. Sequencing was carried out using peripheral blood. The receptors shown here come from a middle-aged woman who had recovered from COVID-19. The CDR3 runs from the conserved cysteine through the conserved F or W. A D gene is named only where the DNA matches it firmly.

V	length	J	D	DNA	CDR3
TRBV6-5	14	TRBJ2-2	TRBD2	TGTGCCAGCAGTACGTTTAGCGGGGTCGGGGAGCTGTTTTTT	CASSTFSGVGELFF
TRBV5-5	14	TRBJ1-1	NA	TGTGCCAGCAGCTTGTATGGAGAGAACACTGAAGCTTTCTTT	CASSLYGENTEAFF
TRBV5-6	17	TRBJ1-6	TRBD1	TGTGCCAGCAGCTTGTTTGGACAGGGAGGACGTAATTCACCCCTCCACTTT	CASSLFGQGGRNSPLHF
TRBV4-2	16	TRBJ2-1	NA	TGTGCCAGCAGCCAAGATGAAGGCAGGGTGAACAATGAGCAGTTCTTC	CASSQDEGRVNNEQFF
TRBV5-1	15	TRBJ2-3	TRBD2	TGCGCCAGCAGCTTGGGGATAGCGGGGACAGATACGCAGTATTTT	CASSLGIAGTDTQYF
TRBV5-5	16	TRBJ1-4	TRBD1	TGTGCCAGCAGCCGCGCTCTGACAGGGAGTAATGAAAAACTGTTTTTT	CASSRALTGSNEKLFF
TRBV11-3	14	TRBJ1-1	TRBD1	TGTGCCAGCAGAACAGGGGGATCAAACACTGAAGCTTTCTTT	CASRTGGSNTEAFF
TRBV7-9	13	TRBJ1-2	NA	TGTGCCAGCAGCCGCGGACTGACCTATGGCTACACCTTC	CASSRGLTYGYTF
TRBV9	15	TRBJ2-3	TRBD2	TGTGCCAGCAGCGCCCTAGCGGGGGGAGGGGATACGCAGTATTTT	CASSALAGGGDTQYF
TRBV5-1	18	TRBJ2-1	NA	TGCGCCAGCAGCTTGGTTGGCAGTCCGAAAGGAGGTTACAATGAGCAGTTCTTC	CASSLVGSPKGGYNEQFF
TRBV10-3	15	TRBJ1-5	TRBD1	TGTGCCATCAGCGGGACCGGGACAGTCAATCAGCCCCAGCATTTT	CAISGTGTVNQPQHF